A selection of T cell receptor beta chains follows, all from one sample in a study of cytomegalovirus exposure and HLA in healthy donors. Data came from immunoSEQ multiplex PCR; TCRdb stores just in-frame clones and leaves some out. Of approximately 130,000 clones in the sample, around 78% were seen once. Source material: PBMCs. These receptors were taken from a female donor in good health and CMV-seropositive. Each CDR3 is given with its conserved first and last residue. The D gene is left open where the match is weak. Clone size, where shown, is once, few, many, or a class for clones that have expanded.

>.|TRBV28|TRBJ1-2|few
CASRGTPDPQHPNYGYTF
TGTGCCAGCAGAGGGACACCGGACCCCCAACACCCAAATTATGGCTACACCTTC
>.|TRBV9|TRBJ2-6|once
CASSVAGSGANVLTF
TGTGCCAGCAGCGTAGCAGGCTCTGGGGCCAACGTCCTGACTTTC
>TRBD1|TRBV6-5|TRBJ2-7|.
CASSYAGTGIYEQYF
TGTGCCAGCAGTTACGCCGGGACAGGGATCTACGAGCAGTACTTC
>.|TRBV19|TRBJ1-1|.
CASSAQGQNTEAFF
TGTGCCAGTAGTGCCCAGGGCCAGAACACTGAAGCTTTCTTT
>.|TRBV5-4|TRBJ2-6|.
CASSPGGATSGANVLTF
TGTGCCAGCAGTCCAGGCGGGGCTACCTCTGGGGCCAACGTCCTGACTTTC
>.|TRBV6-1|TRBJ1-2|.
CASSEPSGAGWGYTF
TGTGCCAGCAGTGAACCGAGCGGGGCAGGGTGGGGCTACACCTTC
>TRBD2|TRBV18|TRBJ2-3|few
CASSSQGGAADTQYF
TGTGCCAGCTCATCGCAGGGAGGGGCCGCAGATACGCAGTATTTT
>TRBD2|TRBV28|TRBJ2-7|.
CASRGVAGSSSYEQYF
TGTGCCAGCAGAGGAGTAGCGGGATCGAGCTCCTACGAGCAGTACTTC
>.|TRBV6-5|TRBJ2-2|once
CASSSPGTGELFF
TGTGCCAGCAGTTCACCGGGCACCGGGGAGCTGTTTTTT
>.|TRBV18|TRBJ2-7|.
CASSPDLRDEQYF
TGTGCCAGCTCGCCGGACTTGCGGGACGAGCAGTACTTC
>.|TRBV5-1|TRBJ2-6|.
CASSLLTPVSGANVLTF
TGCGCCAGCAGCTTGCTTACACCCGTCTCTGGGGCCAACGTCCTGACTTTC
>.|TRBV18|TRBJ2-5|.
CASSSQETQYF
TGTGCCAGCTCGTCACAAGAGACCCAGTACTTC
>TRBD1|TRBV10-3|TRBJ2-2|.
CAISEGQGGELFF
TGTGCCATCAGTGAGGGACAGGGGGGGGAGCTGTTTTTT
>.|TRBV5-4|TRBJ2-1|.
CASSFGDFLDEQFF
TGTGCCAGCAGCTTCGGGGACTTCTTAGATGAGCAGTTCTTC
>TRBD1|TRBV7-6|TRBJ2-6|.
CASSAPAQGAHIGANVLTF
TGTGCCAGCAGCGCCCCCGCGCAGGGGGCGCATATTGGGGCCAACGTCCTGACTTTC
>.|TRBV7-2|TRBJ1-2|.
CASSLVEQENYGYTF
TGTGCCAGCAGCTTAGTAGAACAGGAAAACTATGGCTACACCTTC
>.|TRBV13|TRBJ1-4|.
CASSNTGRGEKLFF
TGTGCCAGCAGCAACACAGGGAGGGGTGAAAAACTGTTTTTT
>.|TRBV4-2|TRBJ2-2|.
CASSTNTVGRGELFF
TGTGCCAGCAGCACGAACACAGTGGGTCGCGGGGAGCTGTTTTTT